The TCR beta chain under discussion was sequenced for a study of shared clonotypes between healthy human individuals. Study context: Each donor had three CD4 naive, three CD4 memory, two CD8 naive and one CD8 memory plate.

The CDR3 spans 14 residues. Trimming left V 0 bases short and J 11 bases short, with 17 bases between. Germline-derived CDR1 and CDR2 are SGHRS and YFSETQ. This clone was seen a handful of times. DNA at 200 ng, tens of thousands of T cell genomes, went into sorted-subset replicate PCRs. TCRdb's table, derived via immunoSEQ multiplex PCR, lists solely in-frame clones and lacks some. The sample holds about 110,000 clones, approximately 70% seen once. Each CD8 memory set brought CD45RO+ cells together with CCR7-negative CD45RA+ TemRA cells. This clonotype was sampled from a woman aged 25 to 39 in good health. Material: memory CD8+ T cells sorted from blood. Subset defined: CD45RO+ cells pooled with CCR7-negative TemRA cells. The chain has TRBV5-1 and TRBJ1-1; D ambiguous. CDR3 residues: CASSLGEEGGLAFF. CDR3 DNA: TGCGCCAGCAGCTTGGGGGAGGAGGGTGGACTGGCTTTCTTT.